This T cell receptor beta chain came from a study of molecular identifiers for immune sequencing clone quantification. Study-level background: Naive CD8 cell RNA, from 20,000 or 100,000 cells, was split five ways in replicates, with four sequenced. General study findings and limits: Clones above 20 RNA copies contained over 98% of effector molecules and under 1% of naive molecules. For highly expanded clones, sizes could be underestimated when identical TCR molecules share a barcode. Spiked Jurkat TCR RNA equivalent to one cell reportedly surfaced among some 1 million naive cells.

CDR3 length: 16 amino acids. Trimming cost V 2 bases and J 3 bases; bases outside gene matches: 7. Germline V lookup: CDR1 SEHNR, CDR2 FQNEAQ (reference sequence). Notes on this clonotype: Its antigen remains unknown.

TCRdb reprocessed the PCR reads via MiXCR and lists one record per CDR3 protein. The table records a few hundred thousand distinct CDR3 sequences, roughly 25% of them present only once. The receptor was isolated from a human donor in good health. Some libraries in this study had Jurkat cell RNA spiked in. The sample taken for sequencing was naive CD8+ T cells from blood, with Jurkat cell RNA spiked in. The subset is: FACS-sorted CD8+CD4-CCR7+CD45RA+ naive T cells. The V gene is TRBV7-9, the J gene TRBJ2-1; 7 bases are shared with TRBD2. The CDR3 region has the DNA TGTGCCAGCAGCTTACGGGGTAGCGGGTTCTACAATGAGCAGTTCTTC. The encoded protein is CASSLRGSGFYNEQFF.